This is a list of T cell receptor beta chains from one sample in a study of beta chain features in type 1 diabetes. Profiling relied on immunoSEQ multiplex PCR, and the TCRdb table lists in-frame clones only, not all of them. Among about 130,000 clones listed, 9.2% were seen once. Sequences were obtained from central memory CD4+ T cells from blood. Receptors originate from a man younger than 35 in good health. The CDR3 runs from the conserved cysteine through the conserved F or W. D genes are given only for firm matches. A row's size may be missing; if present it is once, few, many or a size class.

>-|TRBV9|TRBJ1-3|few
TGTGCCAGCAGCGTAGAGACTGGAAACTCTGGAAACACCATATATTTT
CASSVETGNSGNTIYF
>-|TRBV5-6|TRBJ1-4|-
TGTGCCAGCAGCGCTCGCGGGGGTAATCGTGAAAAACTGTTTTTT
CASSARGGNREKLFF
>TRBD2|TRBV4-2|TRBJ2-1|-
TGTGCCAGCAGGGCGACTAGCGGGGGTTCCTACAATGAGCAGTTCTTC
CASRATSGGSYNEQFF
>-|TRBV7-2|TRBJ2-7|-
TGTGCCAGCAGCTTAGTCCGGTCGACAGAAGCCCTCTCCTACGAGCAGTACTTC
CASSLVRSTEALSYEQYF
>TRBD2|TRBV10-3|TRBJ2-3|many
TGTGCCATCAGTCCTCAGACTAGCCCAGATACGCAGTATTTT
CAISPQTSPDTQYF
>-|TRBV9|TRBJ2-3|-
TGTGCCAGCAGCGTAAAGGGGTCACACGAGGCAGATACGCAGTATTTT
CASSVKGSHEADTQYF
>-|TRBV7-2|TRBJ2-3|-
TGTGCCAGCAGCCCAATGAGGCGGGAAAATACAGATACGCAGTATTTT
CASSPMRRENTDTQYF
>-|TRBV5-5|TRBJ2-1|-
TGTGCCAGCAGCCGGTCTATGGGGCCATCCTACAATGAGCAGTTCTTC
CASSRSMGPSYNEQFF
>TRBD1|TRBV5-4|TRBJ2-1|few
TGTGCCAGCAGCTTGGCGGGACAGGGCATCAATGAGCAGTTCTTC
CASSLAGQGINEQFF
>-|TRBV11-2|TRBJ2-7|few
TGTGCCCGCGCCAGGGGGGCCAGCTCCTACGAGCAGTACTTC
CARARGASSYEQYF
>TRBD1|TRBV7-9|TRBJ1-5|-
TGTGCCAGCAGCGAGGAACAGGGGGGATACAATCAGCCCCAGCATTTT
CASSEEQGGYNQPQHF
>-|TRBV7-2|TRBJ1-1|few
TGTGCCAGCGCACCCTATCCGGTCACTGAAGCTTTCTTT
CASAPYPVTEAFF
>-|TRBV30|TRBJ1-6|few
TGTGCCTGGTCATCGCAGTCCTATAATTCACCCCTCCACTTT
CAWSSQSYNSPLHF
>TRBD2|TRBV7-7|TRBJ2-1|few
TGTGCCAGCAGCCCAGAGCGGGGGCCCTACAATGAGCAGTTCTTC
CASSPERGPYNEQFF